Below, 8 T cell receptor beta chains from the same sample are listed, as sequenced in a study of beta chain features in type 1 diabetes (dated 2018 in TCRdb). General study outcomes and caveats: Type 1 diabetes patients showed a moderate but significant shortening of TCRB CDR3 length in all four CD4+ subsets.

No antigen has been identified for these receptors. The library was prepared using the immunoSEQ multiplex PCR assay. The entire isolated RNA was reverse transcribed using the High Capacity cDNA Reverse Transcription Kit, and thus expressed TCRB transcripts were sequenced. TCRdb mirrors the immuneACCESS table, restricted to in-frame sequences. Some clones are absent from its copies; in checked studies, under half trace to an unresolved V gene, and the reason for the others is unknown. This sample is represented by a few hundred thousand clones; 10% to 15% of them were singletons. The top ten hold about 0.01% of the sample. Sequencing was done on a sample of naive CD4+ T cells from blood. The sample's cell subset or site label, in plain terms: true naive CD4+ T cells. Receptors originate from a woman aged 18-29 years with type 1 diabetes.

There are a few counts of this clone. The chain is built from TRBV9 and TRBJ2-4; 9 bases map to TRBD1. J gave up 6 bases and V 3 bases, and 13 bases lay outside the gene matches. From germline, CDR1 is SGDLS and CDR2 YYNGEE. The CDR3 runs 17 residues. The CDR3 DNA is TGTGCCAGCAGCGCTTTGACAGGGGGGGGGAGGGGAAACATTCAGTACTTC. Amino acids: CASSALTGGGRGNIQYF. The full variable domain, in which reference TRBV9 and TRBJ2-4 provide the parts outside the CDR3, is DSGVTQTPKHLITATGQRVTLRCSPRSGDLSVYWYQQSLDQGLQFLIQYYNGEERAKGNILERFSAQQFPDLHSELNLSSLELGDSALYFCASSALTGGGRGNIQYFGAGTRLSVL.

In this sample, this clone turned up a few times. CDR3 sequence (DNA): TGTGCCAGCAGAGAAGGGGGCCGAGAGACCCAGTACTTC. As protein: CASREGGRETQYF. The rearrangement uses TRBV28 and TRBJ2-5; 7 bases line up with TRBD1. Germline V gene data show CDR1 as MDHEN and CDR2 as SYDVKM. The V gene end was trimmed by 6 bases and the J gene end by 4 bases; junction bases not matched to a gene: 5. The CDR3 length is 13 residues.

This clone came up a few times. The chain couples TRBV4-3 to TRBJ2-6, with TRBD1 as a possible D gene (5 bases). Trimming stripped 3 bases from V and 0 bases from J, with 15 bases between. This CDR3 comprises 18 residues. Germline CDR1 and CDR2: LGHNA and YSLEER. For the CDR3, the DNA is TGCGCCAGCAGCCAGGTTGGCAGGGTCTACTCTGGGGCCAACGTCCTGACTTTC. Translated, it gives CASSQVGRVYSGANVLTF.

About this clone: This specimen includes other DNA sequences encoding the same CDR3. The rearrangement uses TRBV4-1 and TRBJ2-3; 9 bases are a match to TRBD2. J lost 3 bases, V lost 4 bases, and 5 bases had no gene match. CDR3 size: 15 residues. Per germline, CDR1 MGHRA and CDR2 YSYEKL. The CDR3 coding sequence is TGCGCCAGCAGCCGGGGACTAGCCGGAACAGATACGCAGTATTTT. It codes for CASSRGLAGTDTQYF.

The CDR3 sequence: CASSLVGAGPDTQYF. CDR3 nucleotide sequence: TGTGCCAGCAGCTTGGTTGGGGCCGGCCCAGATACGCAGTATTTT. The chain couples TRBV5-4 to TRBJ2-3, with a tentative D call TRBD1 (5 bases). This CDR3 has 15 residues. Per germline, CDR1 SGHNT and CDR2 YYREEE (reference sequence). Trimming removed 0 bases from V and 4 bases from J, with 12 bases in between.

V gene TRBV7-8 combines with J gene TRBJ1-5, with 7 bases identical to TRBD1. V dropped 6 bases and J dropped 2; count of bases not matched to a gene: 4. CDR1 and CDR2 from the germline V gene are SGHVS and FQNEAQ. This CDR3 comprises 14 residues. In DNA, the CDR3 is TGTGCCAGCAGTTTTACAGGGGGCAATCAGCCCCAGCATTTT. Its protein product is CASSFTGGNQPQHF.

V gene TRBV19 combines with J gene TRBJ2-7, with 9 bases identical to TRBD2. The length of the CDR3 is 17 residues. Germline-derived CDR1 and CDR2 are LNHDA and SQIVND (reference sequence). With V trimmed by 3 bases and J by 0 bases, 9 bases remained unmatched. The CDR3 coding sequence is TGTGCCAGTAGTATTGCCGTTAGCGGGGGCGCCTCCTACGAGCAGTACTTC. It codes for CASSIAVSGGASYEQYF.

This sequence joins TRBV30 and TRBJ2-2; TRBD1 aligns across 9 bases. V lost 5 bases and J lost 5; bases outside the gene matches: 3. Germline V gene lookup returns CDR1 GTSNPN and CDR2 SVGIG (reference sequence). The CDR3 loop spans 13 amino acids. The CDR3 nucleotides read TGTGCCTGGGGGACAGGGTGGACCGGGGAGCTGTTTTTT. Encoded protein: CAWGTGWTGELFF.